This TCR beta chain originates from a study of cytomegalovirus exposure and HLA in healthy donors. Primers included in the PCR were 60 Vbeta and 13 Jbeta primers. Produced via immunoSEQ multiplex PCR; TCRdb's table is partial and in-frame only. Of over 100,000 clones in the sample, approximately 80% are singletons; the top ten hold more than 4%. The ends lost 5 bases at V and 6 bases at J; junction bases unmatched: 3. CDR3 length: 14 amino acids. Germline CDR1 is MNHEY and CDR2 is SVGAGI. Sequencing used PBMCs. The V gene is TRBV6-5, the J gene TRBJ1-5; TRBD1 matches 11 bases. This TCR was sampled from a male donor in good health and CMV-seropositive. The CDR3 nucleotides are TGTGCCAGCAGTGAGGGACAGGGGGGTCAGCCCCAGCATTTT. This translates into CASSEGQGGQPQHF.